The 22 T cell receptor beta chains given below trace back to one sample, sequenced in a study of immune evolution from preneoplasia to lung adenocarcinoma. Sequenced by immunoSEQ multiplex PCR; TCRdb stores in-frame clones only, minus some. This sample has about 8,600 clones, with more than 60% found just once. Sequencing used FFPE lung adenocarcinoma in situ tissue. The source is a person between 55 and 80 years old with lung adenocarcinoma.

The V and J genes are TRBV6-6 and TRBJ2-1; D is ambiguous. This CDR3 region has 11 residues. With 6 bases removed from V and 6 bases from J, the gap between germline ends came to 6 bases. The germline V gene encodes CDR1 MNHNY and CDR2 SVGAGI (reference sequence). CDR3 nucleotides: TGTGCCAGCAGCCGCCGCAATGAGCAGTTCTTC. Translating it yields CASSRRNEQFF.

This rearrangement joins TRBV28 to TRBJ2-7; TRBD1 matches at 7 bases. The CDR3 spans 14 residues. Trimming removed 0 bases from V and 4 bases from J; junction bases left unmatched: 3. Germline V gene sequence: CDR1 MDHEN, CDR2 SYDVKM. This chain's CDR3 is CASSLWDRSYEQYF. Written as DNA, the CDR3 is TGTGCCAGCAGTTTATGGGACAGGTCTTACGAGCAGTACTTC.

The gene calls are TRBV5-1 and TRBJ1-4; 10 bases align to TRBD1. The CDR3 is made up of 15 amino acids. Germline CDR1 SGHRS, CDR2 YFSETQ. J lost 7 bases, V lost 6 bases, and 9 bases had no gene match. CDR3 loop: CASTYSGTGVEKLFF. In DNA form, the CDR3 reads TGCGCCAGCACCTACTCCGGGACAGGGGTTGAAAAACTGTTTTTT.

This clone occurred a few times. The chain uses TRBV27 and TRBJ2-1; D might be TRBD2 (7 bases). V was cut by 4 bases and J by 8 bases, with 12 bases left in between. CDR1 and CDR2 (germline): MNHEY, SMNVEV (reference sequence). The CDR3 covers 13 residues. DNA for the CDR3: TGTGCCAGCAGTTCGGGGGGCCAAGATGAGCAGTTCTTC. This translates into CASSSGGQDEQFF.

The gene calls are TRBV12-5 and TRBJ1-3; the D is unclear. V was shortened by 0 bases and J by 2 bases, with 17 bases between the two germline ends. The CDR3 spans 18 residues. Germline V gene data show CDR1 as LGHNT and CDR2 as FRNRAP. CDR3 amino acids: CASGLVPSNRDPGNTIYF. The CDR3 DNA is TGTGCTAGTGGTTTGGTACCCTCCAACCGGGATCCTGGAAACACCATATATTTT. Supplemented by reference TRBV12-5 and TRBJ1-3, the full variable domain reads DARVTQTPRHKVTEMGQEVTMRCQPILGHNTVFWYRQTMMQGLELLAYFRNRAPLDDSGMPKDRFSAEMPDATLATLKIQPSEPRDSAVYFCASGLVPSNRDPGNTIYFGEGSWLTVV.

This clone was detected only once. The chain is built from TRBV6-1 and TRBJ1-5; D ambiguous. Trimming left V 1 base short and J 6 bases short, with 10 bases between. CDR1 MNHNS and CDR2 SASEGT come from the germline V gene. The CDR3 spans 14 residues. DNA of the CDR3: TGTGCCAGCAGTGAAGGCGGGCAGGTTCAGCCCCAGCATTTT. Protein product: CASSEGGQVQPQHF.

This clone was seen a few times. This chain uses TRBV7-9 with TRBJ1-1; weak D call: TRBD1 (5 bases). Germline V lookup: CDR1 SEHNR, CDR2 FQNEAQ (reference sequence). This CDR3 contains 15 residues. Trimming removed 5 bases at V and 4 bases at J, with 17 bases between. The CDR3 DNA follows: TGTGCCAGCAGCAGCTTAGGCTGGGGGGGCACTGAAGCTTTCTTT. Residues: CASSSLGWGGTEAFF.

The CDR3 region is CASSLGRGPGSGANVLTF. CDR3 nucleotides: TGTGCCAGCAGCTTAGGAAGAGGGCCTGGCTCTGGGGCCAACGTCCTGACTTTC. The chain uses TRBV7-9 and TRBJ2-6; weak D call: TRBD2 (5 bases). Germline V gives CDR1 SEHNR, CDR2 FQNEAQ (reference sequence). Trimming left V 1 base short and J 0 bases short, with 13 bases between. The CDR3 spans 18 residues.

The rearrangement links TRBV10-1 to TRBJ2-2; D uncertain. The V gene lost 2 bases and the J gene lost 7 bases, with 8 bases spanning the gap. CDR1 is WNHNN, CDR2 SYGVQD, per germline (reference sequence). The CDR3 contains 13 residues. The CDR3 reads CASSELFDGELFF. The CDR3 nucleotides are TGCGCCAGCAGTGAGCTGTTCGACGGGGAGCTGTTTTTT.

The rearrangement joins TRBV29-1 to TRBJ2-3; 8 bases align to TRBD2. With V trimmed by 4 bases and J by 4 bases, 7 bases remained unmatched. Germline CDR1 and CDR2: SQVTM and ANQGSEA. The CDR3 covers 14 residues. As DNA, the CDR3 is TGCAGCGTTGTGTACGGGGGGGCCGCAGATACGCAGTATTTT. It codes for CSVVYGGAADTQYF.

The V and J genes are TRBV19 and TRBJ1-2; possible D gene TRBD1, 5 bases. Trimming shortened V by 1 base and J by 0 bases, and 9 bases separated the two germline ends. Germline V gene data show CDR1 as LNHDA and CDR2 as SQIVND (reference sequence). This CDR3 comprises 15 residues. The DNA of the CDR3 is TGTGCCAGTAGTATAGGACAGTATCCTAACTATGGCTACACCTTC. Translating gives CASSIGQYPNYGYTF.

The gene calls are TRBV7-2 and TRBJ1-6, with D tentatively TRBD1 (5 bases). Trimming cost V 1 base and J 9 bases, with 10 bases left between them. This CDR3 has 14 residues. Looked up from germline, CDR1 is SGHTA and CDR2 is FQGNSA. The DNA of the CDR3 is TGTGCCAGCAGCTTAGGAGGGGTTGTTTCACCCCTCCACTTT. It is translated as CASSLGGVVSPLHF. Complete variable domain (other parts from reference TRBV7-2 and TRBJ1-6): GAGVSQSPSNKVTEKGKDVELRCDPISGHTALYWYRQSLGQGLEFLIYFQGNSAPDKSGLPSDRFSAERTGGSVSTLTIQRTQQEDSAVYLCASSLGGVVSPLHFGNGTRLTVT.

Sample share makes this clone large. V and J are TRBV6-1 and TRBJ2-5; 8 positions agree with TRBD1. The CDR3 runs 15 residues. The V gene end was trimmed by 2 bases and the J gene end by 2 bases; junction bases not matched to a gene: 4. In germline, CDR1 is MNHNS, CDR2 SASEGT. The CDR3 DNA reads as TGTGCCAGCAGTGAAATGACAGGGGCGCAAGAGACCCAGTACTTC. Protein sequence: CASSEMTGAQETQYF.

The chain has TRBV19 and TRBJ1-6; the D gene is possibly TRBD1 (5 bases). Looked up from germline, CDR1 is LNHDA and CDR2 is SQIVND (reference sequence). CDR3 length: 13 amino acids. With 10 bases removed from V and 3 bases from J, the gap between germline ends came to 10 bases. This CDR3 is CATGRVYNSPLHF. As DNA, the CDR3 is TGTGCCACTGGCAGGGTCTATAATTCACCCCTCCACTTT. Drawing the rest from reference TRBV19 and TRBJ1-6, the complete variable domain is DGGITQSPKYLFRKEGQNVTLSCEQNLNHDAMYWYRQDPGQGLRLIYYSQIVNDFQKGDIAEGYSVSREKKESFPLTVTSAQKNPTAFYLCATGRVYNSPLHFGNGTRLTVT.

The chain employs TRBV14 and TRBJ1-2; tentatively, D is TRBD1 (6 bases). The V gene's germline CDR1 is SGHDN and CDR2 FVKESK. CDR3 length: 15 residues. V shed 3 bases and J shed 7 bases, with 18 bases lying between them. The CDR3 DNA sequence: TGTGCCAGCAGCCAGTTTCTCGGGGGGCTAAGTGGCTACACCTTC. Encoded protein: CASSQFLGGLSGYTF.

The chain uses TRBV15 and TRBJ1-5; the match to TRBD1 covers 8 bases. Germline V gene lookup returns CDR1 LNHNV and CDR2 YYDKDF (reference sequence). The CDR3 is 15 residues long. V lost 3 bases, J lost 1 base, and 2 bases stayed unmatched. CDR3 amino acids: CATSRDRVSNQPQHF. The CDR3 DNA sequence: TGTGCCACCAGCAGGGACAGGGTCAGCAATCAGCCCCAGCATTTT.

The rearrangement joins TRBV19 to TRBJ2-1; D remains ambiguous. The CDR3 is 16 residues long. Trimming stripped 2 bases from V and 4 bases from J, with 15 bases between. Per germline, CDR1 LNHDA and CDR2 SQIVND (reference sequence). In DNA form, the CDR3 reads TGTGCCAGTAGTATAAACTTCGATAGTGTTTACAATGAGCAGTTCTTC. The encoded protein is CASSINFDSVYNEQFF.

The V and J genes are TRBV11-2 and TRBJ2-7; no definite D call. The V gene's germline CDR1 is SGHAT and CDR2 FQNNGV. The CDR3 extends over 15 amino acids. V was trimmed by 1 base and J by 0 bases, leaving 10 bases between them. The CDR3 DNA follows: TGTGCCAGCAGCTTAGCTGCCGCTAGCTCCTACGAGCAGTACTTC. It specifies CASSLAAASSYEQYF.

This rearrangement joins TRBV6-5 to TRBJ1-2; 7 positions agree with TRBD1. V shed 5 bases and J 8 bases; nucleotides not matched to a gene: 8. The CDR3 is made up of 13 amino acids. Germline loops: CDR1 MNHEY, CDR2 SVGAGI. The CDR3 sequence: CASSGTAFGGYTF. The CDR3 DNA sequence: TGTGCCAGCAGTGGGACAGCGTTCGGCGGCTACACCTTC.

The V call is TRBV9, the J call TRBJ2-3; 12 positions match TRBD2. Losses at the gene ends were 2 bases for V and 0 bases for J; bases not matched to a gene: 4. The CDR3 is made up of 17 amino acids. The germline CDR1 and CDR2 sequences are SGDLS and YYNGEE. CDR3 in amino acids: CASSVSSGGDSTDTQYF. The CDR3 DNA follows: TGTGCCAGCAGCGTGTCTAGCGGGGGGGATAGCACAGATACGCAGTATTTT.

The rearrangement joins TRBV5-1 to TRBJ2-3; unclear D gene. The CDR3 loop spans 12 amino acids. Trimming pared 3 bases from V and 3 bases from J, leaving 5 bases between. CDR1 and CDR2 from the germline V gene are SGHRS and YFSETQ. The CDR3 DNA reads as TGCGCCAGCAGCTCCGGGACAGATACGCAGTATTTT. It is translated as CASSSGTDTQYF.

This clone was detected only once. The chain links TRBV5-8 to TRBJ1-6, with D unclear. The CDR3 runs to 14 residues. CDR1 SGHTS and CDR2 YDEGEE come from the germline V gene. V was cut by 4 bases and J by 4 bases, with 9 bases left in between. The CDR3, as DNA: TGTGCCAGCAGCCTGACGGTATATAATTCACCCCTCCACTTT. Residues: CASSLTVYNSPLHF.